The following is a T cell receptor (beta chain) sequence with its context. The data are from a study of blood T cell repertoires in COVID-19. At the level of the study: From T cells, B-cell-depleted T cells, or PBMCs came the material, which was cDNA or gDNA.

The germline V gene encodes CDR1 SGHNT and CDR2 YYREEE (reference sequence). The V gene lost 0 bases and the J gene lost 2 bases, with 6 bases spanning the gap. The CDR3 totals 15 residues. The Seattle patients, enrolled during active infection, were followed longitudinally. Only in-frame clones appear in the TCRdb table, and some are missing; sequencing was by immunoSEQ multiplex PCR. Of 250,000 to 400,000 clones in the sample, roughly 90% were seen once. The sequencing sample was made of peripheral blood. The clonotype comes from a woman in her 30s with COVID-19, enrolled during active disease. J is TRBJ2-6 and V is TRBV5-4; tentative D call: TRBD2 (5 bases). The CDR3 protein is CASSLARAGANVLTF. The CDR3 DNA reads TGTGCCAGCAGCTTGGCGCGGGCTGGGGCCAACGTCCTGACTTTC. The whole variable domain, filled in from reference TRBV5-4 and TRBJ2-6, reads ETGVTQSPTHLIKTRGQQVTLRCSSQSGHNTVSWYQQALGQGPQFIFQYYREEENGRGNFPPRFSGLQFPNYSSELNVNALELDDSALYLCASSLARAGANVLTFGAGSRLTVL.